This T cell receptor beta chain was sequenced during a study of PD-1 blockade in classical Hodgkin lymphoma. Regarding the study as a whole: Whoever responded completely had baseline diversity much like that seen in newly diagnosed patients. Individuals initiating nivolumab under 1 year after ASCT were excluded.

Clones were read by immunoSEQ multiplex PCR, and TCRdb kept only the in-frame ones, dropping some. The data hold about 25,000 clones, with over 80% observed a single time. The sample's time point: cycle 4 day 1 (C4D1), after less than seven weeks of nivolumab. Autologous stem cell transplantation was followed by relapse in every patient, and brentuximab vedotin exposure varied. The authors purified CD4+ T cells from thawed PBMCs by magnetic negative selection. Under best response, outcomes were complete response, partial response or progressive disease. Germline V gene lookup returns CDR1 LGHNA and CDR2 YSLEER. Trimming removed 1 base from V and 2 bases from J, with 17 bases in between. The CDR3 has 17 amino acids. As regards this clone: The antigen is not known.

The specimen was CD4+ T cells from blood, collected before the fourth cycle of nivolumab. This rearrangement joins TRBV4-3 to TRBJ1-1; D gene uncertain. This TCR came from a human donor with classical Hodgkin lymphoma. The DNA for the CDR3 is TGCGCCAGCAGCCAAGTGACGGGAATCAGGTTAAACACTGAAGCTTTCTTT. Translation gives CASSQVTGIRLNTEAFF.